One sample yielded the 3 T cell receptor beta chains listed below, sequenced in a study of monozygotic twins with inflammatory bowel disease. TCRdb re-called the 5' RACE reads and gives one entry per CDR3 protein, without DNA. The record lists roughly 140,000 distinct CDR3 sequences, of which the ten most abundant hold roughly 2.5%. The sample was blood. Receptors originate from a human donor with ulcerative colitis or Crohn's disease, or a healthy co-twin of an affected twin (not recorded which).

The rearrangement joins TRBV20-1 to TRBJ1-1. From germline, CDR1 is DFQATT and CDR2 SNEGSKA (reference sequence). This CDR3 has 11 residues. CDR3: CSAPRNTEAFF.

The V gene is TRBV5-1, the J gene TRBJ2-3; without DNA, the TCRdb call of TRBD2 cannot be checked. The CDR3 is 14 residues long. CDR1 SGHRS and CDR2 YFSETQ come from the germline V gene. CDR3 loop: CASSLALPADTQYF.

The CDR3 region is CATSREGGLPYEQYF. The V call is TRBV15, the J call TRBJ2-7; TCRdb designates TRBD2, a call that cannot be tested without DNA. Per germline, CDR1 LNHNV and CDR2 YYDKDF (reference sequence). The CDR3 is 15 amino acids. Full variable domain (missing parts from reference TRBV15 and TRBJ2-7): DAMVIQNPRYQVTQFGKPVTLSCSQTLNHNVMYWYQQKSSQAPKLLFHYYDKDFNNEADTPDNFQSRRPNTSFCFLDIRSPGLGDTAMYLCATSREGGLPYEQYFGPGTRLTVT.